This T cell receptor beta chain was captured by sequencing in a study of blood T cell repertoires in COVID-19 (dated by TCRdb to about 2020). As for the study more broadly: Collaborator samples came from the United States, Italy and Spain and covered acute and convalescent phases of COVID-19. The repertoires were released in a freely available public database meant as a resource for research on the immune response to SARS-CoV-2. The samples were drawn from two sources: the first 160 participants of the ongoing ImmuneRACE study, and 1,254 subjects contributed by 6 global collaborators. Subjects who had been exposed to COVID-19, were actively infected with it, or had recovered from it provided the deeply sampled blood TCRbeta repertoires that made up the dataset. Where available, HLA class I and class II types were taken from metadata supplied by the sample provider and were not determined by assay-based typing. A de-identified subject ID, COVID-19 status, age in years and sex were almost always included in the sample metadata. The material from the prospective study consisted of cDNA or gDNA derived from T cells, B-cell-depleted T cells, or PBMCs.

About this clone itself: Its specific antigen is unknown. No base-level quality is on record; no much larger clone is a single base apart.

The collaborating institutions used their own protocols to collect whole blood in K2EDTA tubes. For TCRbeta analysis, collaborators shipped samples as frozen whole blood, isolated PBMCs, or DNA extracted from either of those sample types. The immunoSEQ Assay, a bias-controlled multiplex PCR, was used to amplify TCRbeta CDR3 regions from genomic DNA. From the authors' description of their analysis: Nucleated cell counts per sample were estimated from amplification of reference gene primers within the assay. Sequence reads were collapsed and filtered to measure the absolute abundance of every unique TCRbeta CDR3 rearrangement. For each sample, productive Simpson clonality was calculated as the square root of Simpson's diversity index across productive rearrangements. As stored in TCRdb, this immuneACCESS dataset retains in-frame rearrangements with V and J assigned. A fraction of the clones does not appear; measured against another copy, unresolved V genes explain less than half of the discrepancy, and the remainder lacks a known reason. V, J and clone size are those of that table, while D and trimming were read from the DNA. This sample gives about 72,000 clones in total; 82% of them show up just once. The top ten clonotypes cover 18% of the sample.

Overall study results and their limits: The quantity of clinical and demographic metadata differed by source and by participant and was supplied without curation.

The receptor's source is a human donor in a cohort sampled during active COVID-19. The sample consisted of peripheral blood.

This receptor carries the CDR3 CASSLPDTQYNEQFF. The nucleotide sequence is TGCGCCAGCAGCTTGCCGGACACCCAATACAATGAGCAGTTCTTC. This chain joins TRBV5-1 to TRBJ2-1; perhaps TRBD1 is the D gene, with 5 bases matching. V is reduced by 1 base and J by 4 bases, leaving a spacing of 12 bases between them. From the cysteine up to the phenylalanine, the CDR3 has a length of 15 residues. The only DNA kept is the CDR3, 45 bases in frame from the first base. The germline V gene yields SGHRS for CDR1 and YFSETQ for CDR2. When the CDR3 is completed using the reference TRBV5-1 and TRBJ2-1 genes on either side, the full variable domain is KAGVTQTPRYLIKTRGQQVTLSCSPISGHRSVSWYQQTPGQGLQFLFEYFSETQRNKGNFPGRFSGRQFSNSRSEMNVSTLELGDSALYLCASSLPDTQYNEQFFGPGTRLTVL.